The rows below give T cell receptor beta chains drawn from one sample of a study of CD8 T cells in ankylosing spondylitis. One entry per CDR3 protein results from TCRdb running MiXCR on the 5' RACE reads. The sample has about 300,000 distinct CDR3 sequences; approximately 10% are singletons. Sequencing was performed on blood, either unsorted or a sorted T cell fraction (not recorded which). Source of these receptors: a female donor with ankylosing spondylitis or in good health (not recorded which). The CDR3 runs from the conserved cysteine through the conserved F or W. D genes are given only for firm matches. Not all rows give a size; the values are once, few, many and, for expanded clones, a class.

clone size	J gene	V gene	D gene	CDR3 protein
many	TRBJ2-2	TRBV6-5	NA	CASSYSIGGTGELFF
many	TRBJ1-2	TRBV6-1	NA	CASSAEGAGLGYTF
NA	TRBJ2-7	TRBV9	TRBD2	CASSEGGLAGGQEEQYF
NA	TRBJ1-1	TRBV7-8	TRBD1	CASSDRDSNTEAFF
many	TRBJ1-1	TRBV5-1	NA	CASSLAGAFVYRNTEAFF
few	TRBJ2-7	TRBV20-1	TRBD2	CSAAGGPHVDEQYF
few	TRBJ2-4	TRBV19	NA	CASSPQGWAKNIQYF
NA	TRBJ2-7	TRBV7-8	NA	CASSFSSTGYEQYF
many	TRBJ1-3	TRBV2	NA	CAESGQPGNTIYF
many	TRBJ2-3	TRBV5-1	NA	CASRVQTSTDTQYF
few	TRBJ2-1	TRBV27	NA	CASSRQDSNEQFF
many	TRBJ2-2	TRBV10-3	NA	CAITMGLSTGELFF
many	TRBJ2-7	TRBV25-1	NA	CASSVRPYEQYF
NA	TRBJ2-3	TRBV3-1	TRBD2	CASSQETPSGASTDTQYF
many	TRBJ2-7	TRBV5-1	TRBD1	CASSLAGDRGEEQYF
many	TRBJ2-1	TRBV25-1	NA	CASATTGGYNEQFF
many	TRBJ1-5	TRBV5-1	TRBD1	CASSEGQGRDQPQHF
many	TRBJ1-1	TRBV6-5	NA	CASSYGELYTEAFF
many	TRBJ1-2	TRBV20-1	NA	CSARRDTPFYGYTF
NA	TRBJ1-1	TRBV30	NA	CAWSKTATGHTEAFF
few	TRBJ2-3	TRBV5-1	NA	CASSLGRYTQYF
NA	TRBJ1-2	TRBV4-3	TRBD1	CASSQVARQGARGYTF
many	TRBJ2-3	TRBV20-1	NA	CSGNRLRSTDTQYF
many	TRBJ1-2	TRBV6-6	TRBD1	CASNTGDAGYTF
many	TRBJ1-2	TRBV29-1	NA	CSDDPGYTF
many	TRBJ1-5	TRBV11-1	NA	CASSLGDTSNQPQHF
NA	TRBJ2-7	TRBV6-5	NA	CASGKNHYEQYF
many	TRBJ2-7	TRBV20-1	NA	CSARGWGLSYEQYF
many	TRBJ2-4	TRBV4-1	TRBD2	CASSQGLDDIQYF
NA	TRBJ2-3	TRBV5-6	TRBD1	CASSLYGTGHTDTQYF
many	TRBJ2-2	TRBV7-2	TRBD1	CASTGGQGAHNGELFF
few	TRBJ2-7	TRBV12-3/TRBV12-4	TRBD1	CASRWDRGADFFYEQYF
NA	TRBJ2-5	TRBV3-1	TRBD2	CASSQGLAAQETQYF
NA	TRBJ1-1	TRBV19	NA	CASSIDLGGAEAFF
many	TRBJ2-4	TRBV27	NA	CASSLGSKNIQYF
NA	TRBJ2-7	TRBV5-6	NA	CASSFIRAYEQYF
NA	TRBJ2-4	TRBV10-2	NA	CASSELGAKNIQYF
many	TRBJ2-7	TRBV28	TRBD1	CASTLMGQGPYEQYF
many	TRBJ2-3	TRBV5-1	NA	CASNVHGLTDTQYF
NA	TRBJ2-1	TRBV12-3/TRBV12-4	NA	CASSFTGGINEQFF
few	TRBJ1-6	TRBV18	NA	CASSPHADSPLHF
many	TRBJ1-2	TRBV5-1	NA	CASSLNHQGRRYTF
many	TRBJ2-1	TRBV11-2	NA	CASSYNPDGYNEQFF
many	TRBJ2-3	TRBV7-8	NA	CASSLGLANTQYF